This T cell receptor beta chain was profiled in a study of T cell repertoires in cytomegalovirus infection. For the study at large: Public signatures in TCR beta pointed to CMV infection and matching HLA type.

The length of the CDR3 is 11 residues. Germline loops: CDR1 DFQATT, CDR2 SNEGSKA (reference sequence). From the reads, TCRdb called clonotypes with MiXCR, one entry per CDR3 protein. Of 310,000 or so distinct CDR3 sequences listed, about 8.8% were seen once; the top ten hold approximately 2.3%. Study outcomes and limitations: In two of eight donors, the top clonotype was HLA-C-restricted CMV-specific. Pooled public TCR beta family frequency picked out CMV carriers with the relevant HLA.

This clonotype showed up just a few times. Its antigen is unidentified. This receptor was obtained from a human donor in good health (CMV status not recorded). Some clones in this sample may be carry-over from other donors' samples. The chain carries TRBV20-1 and TRBJ1-2; D is ambiguous. The sample comprised PBMCs. CDR3 DNA: TGCAGCGCGGACTCCCTAGGCGGCTACACCTTC. Its protein product is CSADSLGGYTF.